This entry concerns a single T cell receptor beta chain. In this sample, this clone turned up once. The antigen this receptor binds is unknown. No base qualities exist here, and no much larger clone lies one base off it. This record comes from a study of pediatric ulcerative colitis (dated by TCRdb to about 2019). With respect to the entire study: Among the ulcerative colitis patients, seven had pancolitis and two had left-sided colitis, and histology in every patient was consistent with ulcerative colitis. From nine newly diagnosed, treatment-naive pediatric ulcerative colitis patients and a few non-IBD control children, paired blood and rectal samples were collected. Using the Pediatric Ulcerative Colitis Activity Index, a couple of patients were classed as having mild disease, several as having moderate disease and three as having acute severe colitis. On the study overall, not on this receptor specifically: Two rectal CDR3 clonotypes were present in all ulcerative colitis patients and in none of the controls. Significantly higher autologous blood-rectal clonal overlap was found in ulcerative colitis patients than in controls, which suggested increased T cell trafficking to inflamed tissue. Features of the rectal repertoire distinguished controls, mild-moderate colitis patients and acute severe colitis patients, and in acute severe colitis rectal diversity was lower because of clonal expansions. Blood-derived T cells may have been included in the rectal pinch biopsies, particularly in patients with overt colitis. Only four individuals were included in the healthy control group, which was small. For technical reasons, the blood samples of a couple of patients yielded substantially fewer templates, so those samples were excluded from the blood-rectal overlap analysis. Because repertoires came from total lymphocyte DNA, patterns in rare subsets such as regulatory T cells may not be reflected.

One to two pinch biopsies were taken from the rectum for research during colonoscopy. Before the diagnostic colonoscopy, none of the ulcerative colitis patients had been given any immunosuppressive medication. Before DNA isolation, rectal biopsies were subjected to proteinase K digestion. The Wizard kit (Promega) was used to extract genomic DNA from the blood and intestinal samples. The CDR3 starts with the cysteine, ends with the phenylalanine, and has 14 residues. Only the CDR3 part of the read is kept: 42 bases, read in frame from the first base. As encoded in the germline V gene, CDR1 is SGHAT while CDR2 is FQNNGV. Cut back by 1 base and 3 bases, the V and J ends lie 9 bases apart. Using the immunoSEQ TRB Survey service, rearranged CDR3 beta regions were amplified from genomic DNA with multiplex V and J primers. To keep depth equal across samples, survey-level sequencing depth of up to 500,000 reads per sample was applied. The libraries were purified and pooled, then sequenced using Illumina technology. Per the source publication's procedure: Productive clonality, sample overlap, pairwise scatters, CDR3 beta length, V/D/J gene usage and productiveness were all assessed with the immunoSEQ online tools. Calculated diversity was the number of unique rearrangements divided by total templates times 100; Shannon and Simpson indices were also computed. Principal component analysis was performed on Z-score normalized data with the R prcomp function and the ggbiplot package. Morisita's index was used to measure clonal overlap between blood and rectum within each subject. The table comes from immuneACCESS by way of TCRdb, which keeps in-frame sequences with V and J called. Part of the clones is missing from these tables; in studies checked, under half for an unresolved V gene and the rest for unknown reasons. V, J and clone size are taken as reported in that table, and D and trimming were inferred from the DNA itself. The table for this sample lists under 20,000 clones; roughly 69% of them were counted only once. The top ten clonotypes cover around 7% of the sample.

The chain uses TRBV11-2 and TRBJ1-1; the D gene is not confidently resolved. The TCR originated in a boy between 10 and 17 years old with moderate ulcerative colitis. Sequencing was done on a sample of gut tissue. The CDR3 reads as follows: CASSLGRVDTEAFF. The DNA reads as follows: TGTGCCAGCAGCTTAGGAAGGGTGGACACTGAAGCTTTCTTT.